This T cell receptor (beta chain) is from a study of CD8 T cells in ankylosing spondylitis. Overall study findings and caveats: There was reportedly significant enrichment of clones that were disease-linked in matched ankylosing spondylitis synovial fluid. There was a TCR beta motif, made of 7 or 8 highly homologous variants, that appeared characteristic of ankylosing spondylitis blood. Disease-associated clonotypes exhibited CD8+ identity and were relatively infrequent in peripheral blood. Some of the motif variants had earlier been found in reactive arthritis patients' fluid and blood.

The CDR3 runs to 12 residues. V dropped 5 bases and J dropped 7 bases, with 11 bases sitting between them. CDR1 is MNHEY, CDR2 SVGEGT, per germline. Preparation of TCR beta libraries was done by quantitative 5'-RACE with molecular barcodes. TCRdb reprocessed the 5' RACE reads via MiXCR and lists one record per CDR3 protein. The repertoire holds a few hundred thousand distinct CDR3 sequences, with about a fifth as singletons. This clonotype appeared a few times. The antigen is not known. The material sequenced was blood, either unsorted or a sorted T cell fraction (not recorded which). The receptor was derived from a male donor with ankylosing spondylitis. The chain uses TRBV6-2 or TRBV6-3 and TRBJ2-5; D remains ambiguous. This CDR3 reads CASSRTPGTQYF. The CDR3 DNA is TGTGCCAGCAGTCGGACCCCGGGGACCCAGTACTTC.